This T cell receptor (beta chain) was obtained from a study of cytomegalovirus exposure and HLA in healthy donors. Study-level points and caveats: There were some public TCRs occurring in many donors, but most TCR sequences were rare.

About this clone itself: The antigen remains unidentified.

The PCR made use of 60 Vbeta and 13 Jbeta primers. In the original workflow: Tens of millions of unique TCR beta chains, 10 million to 13 million of them shared, were counted by a later analysis. Generated by immunoSEQ multiplex PCR, the TCRdb table keeps only in-frame clones and is missing some. V and J calls and clone size come straight from that table; D and trimming were deduced from the DNA. This repertoire shows 85,000 to 100,000 clones, over 60% found once; its top ten account for 16%. This CDR3 has 18 residues. Germline lookup yields CDR1 LGHNA and CDR2 YNFKEQ. The ends were cut back, 1 base at V and 0 bases at J, with 19 bases in the middle.

This clonotype was sampled from a man aged 55 to 69 in good health and CMV-seropositive. Sequencing was carried out using PBMCs. V usage is TRBV4-2 and J usage is TRBJ2-7; possibly TRBD2 for D (6 bases). Here the CDR3 DNA reads TGTGCCAGCAGCCAAGGAAGGCTCGGGGGACCCCCCTCCTACGAGCAGTACTTC. Its protein product is CASSQGRLGGPPSYEQYF.